This T cell receptor (beta chain) appears in the sequencing data of a study of blood T cell repertoires in COVID-19 (TCRdb year 2020). With regard to the full study: Samples from collaborators originated in the United States, Italy and Spain and spanned both the acute and convalescent phases of COVID-19. The prospective study material was composed of cDNA or gDNA derived from T cells, B-cell-depleted T cells, or PBMCs. Deeply sampled blood TCRbeta repertoires from subjects exposed to, actively infected with, or recovered from COVID-19 were included in the dataset. The repertoires were released in a freely available public database intended as a resource for research on the immune response to SARS-CoV-2. The samples were drawn from two sources: the first 160 participants of the ongoing ImmuneRACE study, and about 1,300 subjects contributed by 6 global collaborators. Sample metadata almost always included a de-identified subject ID, COVID-19 status, age in years and sex. Where HLA class I and class II types were available, the types were taken from metadata supplied by the sample provider, not from assay-based typing.

The immunoSEQ Assay, a bias-controlled multiplex PCR, was used to amplify TCRbeta CDR3 regions from genomic DNA. On the authors' methods: The number of nucleated cells in each sample was estimated from the amplification of reference gene primers within the assay. To quantify the absolute abundance of each unique TCRbeta CDR3 rearrangement, sequence reads were collapsed and filtered. For each sample, productive Simpson clonality was calculated by taking the square root of Simpson's diversity index across productive rearrangements. In TCRdb, the immuneACCESS table is reduced to in-frame sequences with V and J assigned. These tables do not hold every clone; where another copy was compared, an unresolved V gene accounts for under half, and the others remain unexplained. V and J calls and clone size are given by that table; D and trimming were obtained from the DNA. Within this sample are roughly 110,000 clones, with around nine tenths of them counted one time only. Clones ranked in the top ten supply under 1.5% of the sample.

The CDR1 and CDR2 encoded by the germline V gene are SGDLS and YYNGEE. V sheds 4 bases and J sheds 6 bases, leaving 11 bases between their ends. CDR3 length: 14 amino acids, cysteine to phenylalanine. Just the 42-base CDR3 DNA is kept, in frame starting at base 1. Collaborating institutions collected whole blood in K2EDTA tubes following their own protocols. For TCRbeta analysis, collaborator samples were shipped as frozen whole blood, as isolated PBMCs, or as DNA extracted from either sample type. For this clone: Its antigen has not been determined. No qualities accompany the bases; no much larger clone lies one base away. Other nucleotide sequences from this sample produce the same CDR3.

The paper's findings and limits, for the study overall: Clinical and demographic metadata were provided uncurated, with the amount varying by source and participant.

The rearrangement joined TRBV9 to TRBJ1-6; the D gene is perhaps TRBD1, on 6 matching bases. The sample consisted of peripheral blood. The clonotype was recovered from a woman younger than 45 with acute or convalescent COVID-19. The nucleotides read TGTGCCAGCAGCCGTGACAGGCTTAATTCACCCCTCCACTTT. The encoded protein is CASSRDRLNSPLHF.